The rows below give T cell receptor beta chains drawn from one sample of a study of control samples from healthy donors and cancer patients. Clones were read by immunoSEQ multiplex PCR, and TCRdb kept only the in-frame ones, dropping some. Among roughly 32,000 clones listed, about 88% were seen once. Sequenced: PBMCs. These receptors originate from a woman in her 40s with lung cancer. Each CDR3 is given with its conserved first and last residue. Fields, in order: V gene, J gene, D gene, clone size, CDR3 DNA, CDR3 protein. D genes are given only for firm matches. Clone size is given for some rows only: seen once, a few or many times, or a class if the clone is expanded.

TRBV5-1,TRBJ1-1,NA,NA,TGCGCCAGCAGCTTGGTTCAGGGGACCGGTGAAGCTTTCTTT,CASSLVQGTGEAFF
TRBV6-5,TRBJ2-7,NA,NA,TGTGCCAGCAGTTTTGGGACGGGTGCCTACGAGCAGTACTTC,CASSFGTGAYEQYF
TRBV11-2,TRBJ1-4,NA,NA,TGTGCCAGCAGCTTAGGGTGGGGTGAAAAACTGTTTTTT,CASSLGWGEKLFF
TRBV18,TRBJ1-6,TRBD1,NA,TGTGCCAGCTCACCGGGACAGGTTGATTCACCCCTCCACTTT,CASSPGQVDSPLHF
TRBV3-1/TRBV3-2,TRBJ2-3,NA,NA,TGTGCCAGCAGCCAAGAGGCCGGGGTGGATACAGATACGCAGTATTTT,CASSQEAGVDTDTQYF
TRBV5-5,TRBJ1-2,TRBD1,NA,TGTGCCAGCAGCTTCCCCGGACAGGGGTGGCGTGGCTACACCTTC,CASSFPGQGWRGYTF
TRBV6-4,TRBJ2-1,TRBD2,few,TGTGCCAGCAGTACTGAGGCGGGGGGTTCCAATGAGCAGTTCTTC,CASSTEAGGSNEQFF
TRBV30,TRBJ2-1,NA,NA,TGTGCCTGGAGTGTACTATTTGGTGAGCAGTTCTTC,CAWSVLFGEQFF
TRBV28,TRBJ1-1,TRBD1,NA,TGTGCCAGCAGGGTAGGACAGGGGAACACTGAAGCTTTCTTT,CASRVGQGNTEAFF
TRBV9,TRBJ1-1,NA,NA,TGTGCCAGCAGCGTAAGGATGAACACTGAAGCTTTCTTT,CASSVRMNTEAFF
TRBV19,TRBJ2-6,NA,NA,TGTGCCAGTAGTATTCGCCCAGGGGAGGCTGGGGCCAACGTCCTGACTTTC,CASSIRPGEAGANVLTF
TRBV11-1,TRBJ2-5,NA,once,TGTGCCAGCAGCTTACCGGCGGGACGGGGGACCCAGTACTTC,CASSLPAGRGTQYF
TRBV7-9,TRBJ1-1,NA,NA,TGTGCCAGCAGCCCGGCTGACAGTAGCACTGAAGCTTTCTTT,CASSPADSSTEAFF
TRBV18,TRBJ2-5,TRBD2,few,TGTGCCAGCTCACCACTTTTAAGCGGGGGGACCCAAGAGACCCAGTACTTC,CASSPLLSGGTQETQYF
TRBV5-6,TRBJ2-3,NA,once,TGTGCCAGCAGCTACCGGGAGACGCAGTATTTT,CASSYRETQYF
TRBV19,TRBJ1-2,TRBD1,NA,TGTGCCACCAAGGGACAGGGAAACTATGGCTACACCTTC,CATKGQGNYGYTF
TRBV11-2,TRBJ2-3,NA,NA,TGTGCCAGCAGCTCCTCGGGAACAGATACGCAGTATTTT,CASSSSGTDTQYF
TRBV2,TRBJ2-7,NA,NA,TGTGCCAGCGGGACCCGCTACGAGCAGTACTTC,CASGTRYEQYF
TRBV5-4,TRBJ2-2,TRBD2,NA,TGTGCCAGCAGCTTAGTTCTAGCGGGGAACACCGGGGAGCTGTTTTTT,CASSLVLAGNTGELFF
TRBV7-9,TRBJ2-5,NA,NA,TGTGCCAGCAGCTTAGGGCAGGCGCGTCGAGAGACCCAGTACTTC,CASSLGQARRETQYF
TRBV7-2,TRBJ2-3,TRBD2,NA,TGTGCCAGCACCCTCGGGGGGGGATCAGATACGCAGTATTTT,CASTLGGGSDTQYF
TRBV5-1,TRBJ2-1,NA,NA,TGCGCCAGCAGCAGCCAGGAGACTCCTGGCCCGGGTGAGCAGTTCTTC,CASSSQETPGPGEQFF
TRBV28,TRBJ2-1,NA,NA,TGTGCCAGCAGTTTAGGGGGGCAGGTCAATGAGCAGTTCTTC,CASSLGGQVNEQFF
TRBV5-6,TRBJ1-5,NA,NA,TGTGCCAGCAGCTTGCATGCGGTGAAGCAGCCCCAGCATTTT,CASSLHAVKQPQHF
TRBV25-1,TRBJ1-2,NA,NA,TGTGCCAGCAGTGAATTCGGTTTTTCTGGGGGAAGTGACGGCTACACCTTC,CASSEFGFSGGSDGYTF
TRBV4-2,TRBJ1-6,NA,once,TGTGCCAGCAGCCAAGATTGGCAGAATTCACCCCTCCACTTT,CASSQDWQNSPLHF
TRBV9,TRBJ1-2,NA,once,TGTGCCAGCAGCGTAGTTAAGGAGGTTACAGGGTATGGCTACACCTTC,CASSVVKEVTGYGYTF
TRBV11-3,TRBJ2-3,TRBD2,NA,TGTGCCAGCAGCTTTAGCGGGGGGGTGACTGATACGCAGTATTTT,CASSFSGGVTDTQYF
TRBV5-5,TRBJ2-2,NA,NA,TGTGCCAGCAGCTGGGGTACCGGGGAGCTGTTTTTT,CASSWGTGELFF
TRBV5-1,TRBJ2-5,NA,once,TGCGCCAGCAGCCAAGGAGTGTATCAAGCGACCCAGTACTTC,CASSQGVYQATQYF
TRBV6-2/TRBV6-3,TRBJ2-5,NA,NA,TGTGCCAGCAGTGCGGACGGGAGACAAGAGACCCAGTACTTC,CASSADGRQETQYF
TRBV6-5,TRBJ2-3,TRBD1,NA,TGTGCCAGCATGCTAGGGACAGGGGGCACAGATACGCAGTATTTT,CASMLGTGGTDTQYF
TRBV6-6,TRBJ1-4,NA,NA,TGTGCCACCATGGGACGCCAATGGAGTGAAAAACTGTTTTTT,CATMGRQWSEKLFF
TRBV18,TRBJ1-6,TRBD1,few,TGTGCCAGCTCACCTTGGGACAGGGGCTATAATTCACCCCTCCACTTT,CASSPWDRGYNSPLHF
TRBV7-2,TRBJ1-6,NA,NA,TGTGCCAGCAACTCGGGGGCTTCACCCCTCCACTTT,CASNSGASPLHF
TRBV6-5,TRBJ1-2,TRBD1,NA,TGTGCCAGCATCCCCGGACAGGGGCAAGGCTACACCTTC,CASIPGQGQGYTF
TRBV7-9,TRBJ2-1,TRBD2,NA,TGTGCCAGCAGCATCCCCGGGACTAGCGGGGTCAATGAGCAGTTCTTC,CASSIPGTSGVNEQFF
TRBV9,TRBJ2-3,NA,NA,TGTGCCAGCAGCCCCCGGGTGGACCGCACAGATACGCAGTATTTT,CASSPRVDRTDTQYF
TRBV11-2,TRBJ2-3,TRBD2,NA,TGTGCCAGCAGCTTCTCTACGAGCGGGGTTTGGGTAGATACGCAGTATTTT,CASSFSTSGVWVDTQYF
TRBV7-2,TRBJ1-2,NA,NA,TGTGCCAGCAGCTTGGCAGGGGCCGGCTACACCTTC,CASSLAGAGYTF
TRBV7-9,TRBJ2-1,TRBD1,NA,TGTGCCAGCAGCTTAGGACAGGGGGGCGAGCAGTTCTTC,CASSLGQGGEQFF
TRBV5-6,TRBJ2-7,TRBD2,NA,TGTGCCAGCAGCCCCGGACTAGCCGTTCCCTACGAGCAGTACTTC,CASSPGLAVPYEQYF
TRBV7-9,TRBJ1-1,TRBD1,NA,TGTGCCAGCAGCTCAACAGGGGGGAAGGCTTTCTTT,CASSSTGGKAFF
TRBV28,TRBJ2-7,TRBD2,NA,TGTGCCAGCAGAGCGGGGGGCTCCTACGAGCAGTACTTC,CASRAGGSYEQYF
TRBV7-6,TRBJ1-3,NA,NA,TGTGCCAGCAGCTCACGTTTATTGAGCTCTGGAAACACCATATATTTT,CASSSRLLSSGNTIYF
TRBV4-2,TRBJ1-2,NA,NA,TGTGCCAGCAGCCAAGATCCAGGGGCAGGATTTGGCTACACCTTC,CASSQDPGAGFGYTF
TRBV6-4,TRBJ2-2,NA,NA,TGTGCCAGCAGCGACTCTGACACCGGGGAGCTGTTTTTT,CASSDSDTGELFF
TRBV6-6,TRBJ1-2,TRBD1,NA,TGTGCCAGCAGGCATACAGACAGGGCTGGGAACTATGGCTACACCTTC,CASRHTDRAGNYGYTF
TRBV5-1,TRBJ1-2,NA,NA,TGCGCCAGCAGCTTGGATGGGGCAGGGGTTGGCTATGGCTACACCTTC,CASSLDGAGVGYGYTF
TRBV6-5,TRBJ1-3,NA,NA,TGTGCCAGCAAGGGTTCCGGAAACACCATATATTTT,CASKGSGNTIYF
TRBV16,TRBJ1-3,NA,once,TGTGCCAGCAGCCCAATGGTGGAGAACACCATATATTTT,CASSPMVENTIYF
TRBV9,TRBJ1-4,TRBD1,NA,TGTGCCAGCAGCTCCCGGGAAGGGGGCTATGGTGAAAAACTGTTTTTT,CASSSREGGYGEKLFF
TRBV19,TRBJ1-5,NA,NA,TGTGCCAGTAGTATAACTCTAGCGAGCAATCAGCCCCAGCATTTT,CASSITLASNQPQHF
TRBV27,TRBJ2-5,TRBD2,NA,TGTGCCAGCAGTTCACTAGCGGGGGGGGAAGAGACCCAGTACTTC,CASSSLAGGEETQYF
TRBV4-1,TRBJ2-5,TRBD2,few,TGCGCCAGCAGCCGGGGACTAGCAGAAGAGACCCAGTACTTC,CASSRGLAEETQYF